A selection of T cell receptor beta chains follows, all from one sample in a study of CD8 T cells in Susac syndrome. TCRdb reprocessed the immunoSEQ multiplex PCR reads via MiXCR and lists one record per CDR3 protein. This sample has 150,000 to 200,000 distinct CDR3 sequences, with over 85% found just once. Sequenced: CD4+ T cells from PBMCs. The receptors shown here come from a human donor in good health. CDR3s include the opening cysteine and the closing phenylalanine or tryptophan. A D gene is named only where the DNA matches it firmly. Clone size is shown for a subset of rows, as once, few, many or a class of expanded clone.

j_call: TRBJ1-1
v_call: TRBV20-1
d_call: .
clone_size: .
cdr3_nt: TGCAGTGCTATCCCAGAAGGGCACACTGAAGCTTTCTTT
cdr3_aa: CSAIPEGHTEAFF

j_call: TRBJ2-7
v_call: TRBV29-1
d_call: .
clone_size: .
cdr3_nt: TGCAGCGCCATGGCAGGGGCCCCCTACGAGCAGTACTTC
cdr3_aa: CSAMAGAPYEQYF

j_call: TRBJ2-5
v_call: TRBV14
d_call: TRBD1
clone_size: .
cdr3_nt: TGTGCCAGCAGCAAAACGACAGGGGGCAGAGAGACCCAGTACTTC
cdr3_aa: CASSKTTGGRETQYF

j_call: TRBJ1-2
v_call: TRBV30
d_call: .
clone_size: .
cdr3_nt: TGTGCCTGGGGGACTGGGAACTATGGCTACACCTTC
cdr3_aa: CAWGTGNYGYTF

j_call: TRBJ2-1
v_call: TRBV29-1
d_call: .
clone_size: .
cdr3_nt: TGCAGCGTCCTTCCAGGGGGGAATGAGCAGTTCTTC
cdr3_aa: CSVLPGGNEQFF

j_call: TRBJ2-7
v_call: TRBV18
d_call: TRBD1
clone_size: .
cdr3_nt: TGTGCCAGCTCACCACAGGGGGCCGGCGAGCAGTACTTC
cdr3_aa: CASSPQGAGEQYF

j_call: TRBJ2-6
v_call: TRBV20-1
d_call: .
clone_size: .
cdr3_nt: TGCAGTGCTGTAGCAGGGGCTGGGGCCAACGTCCTGACTTTC
cdr3_aa: CSAVAGAGANVLTF

j_call: TRBJ2-5
v_call: TRBV19
d_call: .
clone_size: once
cdr3_nt: TGTGCCAGTACCCTCAACCATGGGAGCCAGCAGACCCAGTACTTC
cdr3_aa: CASTLNHGSQQTQYF

j_call: TRBJ1-1
v_call: TRBV29-1
d_call: TRBD1
clone_size: .
cdr3_nt: TGCAGCGTAGGGCAGGGGGCCGGCACTGAAGCTTTCTTT
cdr3_aa: CSVGQGAGTEAFF

j_call: TRBJ1-2
v_call: TRBV12-3/TRBV12-4
d_call: TRBD1
clone_size: .
cdr3_nt: TGTGCCAGCAGTTCTACAGGGGGCGCGCTCTATGGCTACACCTTC
cdr3_aa: CASSSTGGALYGYTF

j_call: TRBJ2-5
v_call: TRBV30
d_call: TRBD2
clone_size: .
cdr3_nt: TGTGCCTGGAGCGGGGGGGCCCCCCAAGAGACCCAGTACTTC
cdr3_aa: CAWSGGAPQETQYF

j_call: TRBJ2-7
v_call: TRBV3-1
d_call: .
clone_size: .
cdr3_nt: TGTGCCAGCAGCCAGAATGGGCCCTACGAGCAGTACTTC
cdr3_aa: CASSQNGPYEQYF

j_call: TRBJ2-7
v_call: TRBV6-5
d_call: .
clone_size: .
cdr3_nt: TGTGCCAGCAGTTCCGTAGGGGAGCAGTACTTC
cdr3_aa: CASSSVGEQYF

j_call: TRBJ2-5
v_call: TRBV3-1
d_call: .
clone_size: .
cdr3_nt: TGTGCCAGCAGCCAAGGTATAGGTGAAGGTCCCCAAGAGACCCAGTACTTC
cdr3_aa: CASSQGIGEGPQETQYF

j_call: TRBJ2-7
v_call: TRBV7-2
d_call: .
clone_size: .
cdr3_nt: TGTGCCAGCAGCTTCGAAAGCAGGGGAGCCTACGAGCAGTACTTC
cdr3_aa: CASSFESRGAYEQYF

j_call: TRBJ2-1
v_call: TRBV4-3
d_call: TRBD2
clone_size: .
cdr3_nt: TGCGCCAGCAGCCTTTTCGCGGGACTAGCGGGGGGAAATGAGCAGTTCTTC
cdr3_aa: CASSLFAGLAGGNEQFF

j_call: TRBJ2-3
v_call: TRBV5-1
d_call: .
clone_size: .
cdr3_nt: TGCGCCAGCAGCCCGCAGGGTCCAGAAGATACGCAGTATTTT
cdr3_aa: CASSPQGPEDTQYF

j_call: TRBJ1-2
v_call: TRBV4-2
d_call: .
clone_size: .
cdr3_nt: TGTGCCAGCAGCCAAGATGGGATCGCTGGCTACACCTTC
cdr3_aa: CASSQDGIAGYTF

j_call: TRBJ2-1
v_call: TRBV29-1
d_call: TRBD1
clone_size: .
cdr3_nt: TGCAGCGCTGGACAGGGACCCTACAATGAGCAGTTCTTC
cdr3_aa: CSAGQGPYNEQFF

j_call: TRBJ1-2
v_call: TRBV27
d_call: TRBD1
clone_size: .
cdr3_nt: TGTGCCAGCAGTCCAAGACAGGGTCTTAACTATGGCTACACCTTC
cdr3_aa: CASSPRQGLNYGYTF

j_call: TRBJ2-7
v_call: TRBV5-4
d_call: .
clone_size: .
cdr3_nt: TGTGCCAGCAGCTTGGACGCAGGACCCTACGAGCAGTACTTC
cdr3_aa: CASSLDAGPYEQYF

j_call: TRBJ2-3
v_call: TRBV5-1
d_call: .
clone_size: .
cdr3_nt: TGCGCCAGCAGCTTCACATCGGGAGTCACAGATACGCAGTATTTT
cdr3_aa: CASSFTSGVTDTQYF

j_call: TRBJ2-1
v_call: TRBV4-2
d_call: TRBD1
clone_size: .
cdr3_nt: TGTGCCAGCAGCCGGGGACAGGGGATCCATGAGCAGTTCTTC
cdr3_aa: CASSRGQGIHEQFF

j_call: TRBJ1-1
v_call: TRBV29-1
d_call: TRBD1
clone_size: .
cdr3_nt: TGCAGCGTTGATACCGGGACAGGGGGCGGGGAAGCTTTCTTT
cdr3_aa: CSVDTGTGGGEAFF

j_call: TRBJ2-1
v_call: TRBV12-5
d_call: TRBD2
clone_size: .
cdr3_nt: TGTGCTAGTGGTTTGGCGGGACTAGCTGAGCAGTTCTTC
cdr3_aa: CASGLAGLAEQFF

j_call: TRBJ2-7
v_call: TRBV20-1
d_call: TRBD2
clone_size: .
cdr3_nt: TGCAGTGCGAGTCTAGCGGGGGATGCCTACGAGCAGTACTTC
cdr3_aa: CSASLAGDAYEQYF

j_call: TRBJ2-1
v_call: TRBV7-9
d_call: .
clone_size: .
cdr3_nt: TGTGCCAGCAGCCCCCACCTCAGGCAGGGATGGTACAATGAGCAGTTCTTC
cdr3_aa: CASSPHLRQGWYNEQFF

j_call: TRBJ1-5
v_call: TRBV20-1
d_call: TRBD1
clone_size: .
cdr3_nt: TGCAGTGCTAGCGCCGGGACAGGGGGGCAGCCCCAGCATTTT
cdr3_aa: CSASAGTGGQPQHF

j_call: TRBJ2-1
v_call: TRBV10-3
d_call: TRBD2
clone_size: .
cdr3_nt: TGTGCCATCAGGTCTAGCGGGGGCTCCTACAATGAGCAGTTCTTC
cdr3_aa: CAIRSSGGSYNEQFF

j_call: TRBJ1-2
v_call: TRBV2
d_call: .
clone_size: .
cdr3_nt: TGTGCCAGCAGTGAAACAGGGCGGGACTATGGCTACACCTTC
cdr3_aa: CASSETGRDYGYTF

j_call: TRBJ2-7
v_call: TRBV7-2
d_call: .
clone_size: .
cdr3_nt: TGTGCCAGCAGCTTACCGGTTGGCGAGCAGTACTTC
cdr3_aa: CASSLPVGEQYF

j_call: TRBJ2-5
v_call: TRBV5-1
d_call: .
clone_size: .
cdr3_nt: TGCGCCAGCAGCTTGGCAACGCGGGAGACCCAGTACTTC
cdr3_aa: CASSLATRETQYF

j_call: TRBJ2-7
v_call: TRBV7-8
d_call: TRBD1
clone_size: .
cdr3_nt: TGTGCCAGCAGCATGGGACAGGCCAGAGAGCAGTACTTC
cdr3_aa: CASSMGQAREQYF

j_call: TRBJ2-5
v_call: TRBV9
d_call: TRBD1
clone_size: once
cdr3_nt: TGTGCCAGCAGCGTAGCCGGACAGGGTATGGAGACCCAGTACTTC
cdr3_aa: CASSVAGQGMETQYF

j_call: TRBJ2-3
v_call: TRBV7-2
d_call: TRBD2
clone_size: .
cdr3_nt: TGTGCCAGCAGCCGTATAGCGGGGACGGAGTATTTT
cdr3_aa: CASSRIAGTEYF

j_call: TRBJ1-1
v_call: TRBV6-5
d_call: .
clone_size: once
cdr3_nt: TGTGCCAGCACCCCCTCCCGGGATGGGTACACTGAAGCTTTCTTT
cdr3_aa: CASTPSRDGYTEAFF

j_call: TRBJ1-2
v_call: TRBV20-1
d_call: .
clone_size: .
cdr3_nt: TGCAGTGCTAGAGAAGAGGGTCCTCGAGGCTACACCTTC
cdr3_aa: CSAREEGPRGYTF

j_call: TRBJ2-3
v_call: TRBV20-1
d_call: .
clone_size: .
cdr3_nt: TGCAGTGTATCGGGCGGGGCCACAGATACGCAGTATTTT
cdr3_aa: CSVSGGATDTQYF

j_call: TRBJ1-6
v_call: TRBV3-1
d_call: .
clone_size: few
cdr3_nt: TGTGCCAGCAGCCCCGGACATAGCTCCTATAATTCACCCCTCCACTTT
cdr3_aa: CASSPGHSSYNSPLHF

j_call: TRBJ2-1
v_call: TRBV7-9
d_call: TRBD2
clone_size: once
cdr3_nt: TGTGCCAGCAGCTTAGAAGCGGGGGGATCCCATGAGCAGTTCTTC
cdr3_aa: CASSLEAGGSHEQFF